This T cell receptor beta chain was recovered during a study of beta chain features in type 1 diabetes. The study, taken as a whole, reports: Shorter templates might be favored by PCR, and equally so in patients and in controls. Moderate but significant shortening of TCRB CDR3s was recorded in all four CD4+ subsets from Type 1 diabetes patients.

Each population that was sorted was more than 95% pure. TCRB transcripts that were expressed got sequenced, as all of the isolated RNA had been reverse transcribed. The protocol was immunoSEQ multiplex PCR, while the TCRdb copy is restricted to in-frame clones and leaves out a portion. The sample lists 300,000 to 350,000 clones; around 9.3% were seen once. This CDR3 has 10 residues. Per the germline V gene, CDR1 is SEHNR and CDR2 is FQNEAQ (reference sequence). V dropped 6 bases and J dropped 6 bases, with 2 bases sitting between them. This clone was observed a few times. As yet, its antigen is unknown.

The clonotype comes from a man between 25 and 39 years old with type 1 diabetes. Sequenced material: central memory CD4+ T cells from blood. The chain couples TRBV7-9 to TRBJ2-2; no definite D call. CDR3 nucleotides: TGTGCCAGCAGGCCCGGGGAGCTGTTTTTT. This gives the protein CASRPGELFF.